Each of the 17 T cell receptor beta chains below was sequenced from the same sample in a study of control samples from healthy donors and cancer patients. Produced via immunoSEQ multiplex PCR; TCRdb's table is partial and in-frame only. The sample shows about 150,000 clones, around 90% of them seen only once. Sequenced: blood. Receptor source: a woman aged 40 to 50 in good health.

Written as DNA, the CDR3 is TGTGCCAGCAGCGTAACAGGGCCGGAGCGGGAGCTGTTTTTT. This translates into CASSVTGPERELFF. The chain recombines TRBV5-4 with TRBJ2-2, with D maybe TRBD1 (6 bases). The CDR3 runs to 14 residues. CDR1 SGHNT and CDR2 YYREEE come from the germline V gene (reference sequence). Trimming left V 4 bases short and J 9 bases short, with 16 bases between.

The J gene is TRBJ2-1, the V gene TRBV19, with TRBD2 matching 9 bases. V dropped 1 base and J dropped 7; count of bases not matched to a gene: 11. Per germline, CDR1 LNHDA and CDR2 SQIVND (reference sequence). This CDR3 has 17 amino acids. This CDR3 reads CASSIVGRGGLGNEQFF. The CDR3, as DNA: TGTGCCAGTAGTATAGTAGGGCGGGGGGGGCTTGGTAATGAGCAGTTCTTC.

The gene calls are TRBV13 and TRBJ1-2, with D unresolved. Germline lookup yields CDR1 PRHDT and CDR2 FYEKMQ (reference sequence). The CDR3 has 14 amino acids. Trimming removed 5 bases at V and 8 bases at J, with 18 bases between. The CDR3 DNA reads as TGTGCCAGCAGCCCCACTGGGTCCCTGGGGGGCTACACCTTC. It encodes CASSPTGSLGGYTF.

The gene calls are TRBV5-1 and TRBJ1-1; 11 nucleotides agree with TRBD1. The CDR3 is 16 residues long. Per the germline V gene, CDR1 is SGHRS and CDR2 is YFSETQ. V was clipped by 0 bases and J by 1 base; unmatched bases: 2. CDR3 nucleotides: TGCGCCAGCAGCTTGGGCGGGACAGGGGGGAACACTGAAGCTTTCTTT. It translates to CASSLGGTGGNTEAFF.

The chain carries TRBV5-1 and TRBJ2-3; no clear D. Germline loops: CDR1 SGHRS, CDR2 YFSETQ. Deletions cut 0 bases from V and 6 bases from J, with 11 bases between. This CDR3 has 14 residues. CDR3 sequence: CASSLAAFPDTQYF. The CDR3 region has the DNA TGCGCCAGCAGCTTGGCGGCCTTCCCGGATACGCAGTATTTT.

The rearrangement uses TRBV5-1 and TRBJ1-2; the D gene is possibly TRBD1 (5 bases). Germline V gives CDR1 SGHRS, CDR2 YFSETQ. Trimming removed 1 base at V and 0 bases at J, with 16 bases between. The CDR3 consists of 17 residues. The CDR3 reads CASSLRDSRLPNYGYTF. Written as DNA, the CDR3 is TGCGCCAGCAGCTTGCGGGACTCGCGACTACCTAACTATGGCTACACCTTC.

The V and J genes are TRBV14 and TRBJ2-5, with D possibly being TRBD2 (5 bases). This CDR3 has 15 amino acids. The V gene lost 1 base and the J gene lost 5 bases, with 14 bases spanning the gap. Looked up from germline, CDR1 is SGHDN and CDR2 is FVKESK. This CDR3 is CASSQGFQDSETQYF. In nucleotides, the CDR3 is TGTGCCAGCAGCCAAGGGTTCCAGGACTCGGAGACCCAGTACTTC.

This clone was seen once. This chain connects TRBV21-1 to TRBJ1-1. TRBV21-1 corresponds to a pseudogene. The CDR3 extends over 14 amino acids. CDR3 nucleotides: TGTGCCAGCCCGTGGGGGGGGGTGAACACTGAAGCTTTCTTT. Its protein product is CASPWGGVNTEAFF.

In its sample, this clone was seen once. The rearrangement joins TRBV7-3 to TRBJ2-2; D call uncertain. The germline gives CDR1 SGHTA, CDR2 FQGTGA. The CDR3 contains 15 residues. V was trimmed by 6 bases and J by 6 bases, leaving 17 bases between them. The DNA for the CDR3 is TGTGCCAGCAGATCCGACTCCCCCGGGTCCGGGGAGCTGTTTTTT. Amino acid sequence: CASRSDSPGSGELFF.

The chain is built from TRBV7-2 and TRBJ1-1; no clear D gene. The CDR3 has 15 residues. The V and J ends lost 3 bases and 0 bases respectively, with 11 bases between them. Looked up from germline, CDR1 is SGHTA and CDR2 is FQGNSA. CDR3 residues: CASSFGRRVNTEAFF. As DNA, the CDR3 is TGTGCCAGCAGCTTTGGGCGGAGGGTGAACACTGAAGCTTTCTTT. The variable domain in full, with the rest retrieved from reference TRBV7-2 and TRBJ1-1, is GAGVSQSPSNKVTEKGKDVELRCDPISGHTALYWYRQSLGQGLEFLIYFQGNSAPDKSGLPSDRFSAERTGGSVSTLTIQRTQQEDSAVYLCASSFGRRVNTEAFFGQGTRLTVV.

The chain links TRBV4-1 to TRBJ1-2, with D maybe TRBD1 (6 bases). The CDR3 consists of 15 residues. Per germline, CDR1 MGHRA and CDR2 YSYEKL. The ends were cut back, 4 bases at V and 3 bases at J, with 15 bases in the middle. CDR3 nucleotide sequence: TGCGCCAGCAGCCCTTCACAGGGAGTAGACTATGGCTACACCTTC. Its translation is CASSPSQGVDYGYTF.

This clone was counted a few times. V gene TRBV3-1 (or the pseudogene TRBV3-2) combines with J gene TRBJ2-5; D gene unclear. The CDR3 is 12 residues long. Germline loops: CDR1 LGHDT, CDR2 YNNKEL (reference sequence). V lost 3 bases and J lost 5, with 7 bases in between. CDR3 DNA: TGTGCCAGCAGCCAGTATGGCGAGACCCAGTACTTC. It specifies CASSQYGETQYF.

The chain couples TRBV19 to TRBJ2-7, with TRBD1 matching over 9 bases. Germline CDR1 is LNHDA and CDR2 is SQIVND (reference sequence). CDR3 length: 15 amino acids. V lost 5 bases to trimming and J lost 2 bases; unmatched junction nucleotides: 7. CDR3 region: CASSLGTGSPYEQYF. The DNA of the CDR3 is TGTGCCAGTAGTTTAGGGACAGGGAGTCCCTACGAGCAGTACTTC.

The V gene is TRBV4-1, the J gene TRBJ2-3; D is perhaps TRBD2 (5 bases). Germline V CDR1 and CDR2: MGHRA, YSYEKL. This CDR3 comprises 16 residues. V was cut by 4 bases and J by 3 bases, with 17 bases left in between. The CDR3 here is CASSRGPSTGTDTQYF. The CDR3 nucleotides read TGCGCCAGCAGCCGAGGTCCCTCCACGGGGACAGATACGCAGTATTTT.

Here the CDR3 reads CASSPTGLQETQYF. For the CDR3, the DNA is TGTGCCAGCAGCCCTACAGGTTTACAAGAGACCCAGTACTTC. This chain uses TRBV14 with TRBJ2-5; D possibly corresponds to TRBD1 (5 bases). Trimming took 4 bases from V and 2 from J, leaving 11 bases between them. This CDR3 is built from 14 residues. The germline CDR1 and CDR2 sequences are SGHDN and FVKESK. Using reference TRBV14 and TRBJ2-5 for the parts outside the CDR3, the full variable domain is EAGVTQFPSHSVIEKGQTVTLRCDPISGHDNLYWYRRVMGKEIKFLLHFVKESKQDESGMPNNRFLAERTGGTYSTLKVQPAELEDSGVYFCASSPTGLQETQYFGPGTRLLVL.

J is TRBJ2-2 and V is TRBV6-5; maybe TRBD2 (6 bases). Trimming pared 5 bases from V and 0 bases from J, leaving 7 bases between. Germline V gene lookup returns CDR1 MNHEY and CDR2 SVGAGI. The CDR3 runs to 14 residues. The CDR3: CASSLAPNTGELFF. The CDR3 DNA reads TGTGCCAGCAGTCTAGCGCCGAACACCGGGGAGCTGTTTTTT.

This clone was seen more than once but under ten times. V is TRBV4-1 and J is TRBJ2-5; 8 nucleotides align to TRBD1. The CDR3 sequence is 16 residues long. Trimming removed 1 base from V and 5 bases from J; junction bases left unmatched: 9. Germline CDR1 and CDR2: MGHRA and YSYEKL. The CDR3 region has the DNA TGCGCCAGCAGCCAAGCCATCAACAGGGACAGGGAGACCCAGTACTTC. Its translation: CASSQAINRDRETQYF.